Below, one T cell receptor beta chain is given with its context. What it binds is not known. This sample was taken from a study of blood T cells in healthy people across ages. Overall study results and limits: There was a strong correlation between TCR beta diversity and naive T cell percentage.

Using a J-beta primer mix together with a sample-barcoded 5' primer, a second PCR was run for 7 to 11 cycles. Every molecule of cDNA carried a tag from a template-switch adaptor with 12 random nucleotides. From the 5' RACE reads, TCRdb called clonotypes with MiXCR, one entry per CDR3 protein. This table holds 2 million or so distinct CDR3 sequences, approximately 50% found once. V shed 3 bases and J 10 bases; nucleotides not matched to a gene: 20. Germline V gives CDR1 MNHEY, CDR2 SVGEGT. The CDR3 has 18 amino acids. V gene TRBV6-2 or TRBV6-3 combines with J gene TRBJ2-1, with 8 bases fitting TRBD2. Sequencing used blood. This TCR derives from a woman in her thirties or forties in good health. The CDR3 region is CASSYPAGGVAGLEEQFF. The CDR3 DNA is TGTGCCAGCAGTTATCCCGCCGGGGGGGTAGCGGGGTTAGAGGAGCAGTTCTTC.